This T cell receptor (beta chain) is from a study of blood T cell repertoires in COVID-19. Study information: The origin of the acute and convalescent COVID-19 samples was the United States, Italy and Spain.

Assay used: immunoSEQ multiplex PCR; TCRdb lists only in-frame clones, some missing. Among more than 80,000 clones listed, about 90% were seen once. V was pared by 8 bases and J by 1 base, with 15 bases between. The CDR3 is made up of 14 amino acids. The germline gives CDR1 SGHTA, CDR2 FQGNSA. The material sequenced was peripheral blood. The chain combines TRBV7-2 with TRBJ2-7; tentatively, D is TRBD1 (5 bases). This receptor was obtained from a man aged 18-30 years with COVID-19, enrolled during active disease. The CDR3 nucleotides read TGTGCCAGCCTTCCCTATAGGGGATCCTACGAGCAGTACTTC. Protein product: CASLPYRGSYEQYF.